This entry lists 23 T cell receptor beta chains sequenced from one sample in a study of control samples from healthy donors and cancer patients. Profiled with immunoSEQ multiplex PCR; TCRdb holds only in-frame clones, not every one. Among approximately 53,000 clones, around 93% were seen once, and the ten largest hold about 0.91%. The sequencing input was PBMCs. The origin of the receptors is a man aged 25 to 40 with colorectal cancer.

This chain joins TRBV30 and TRBJ2-3; perhaps D is TRBD1 or TRBD2 (5 bases each). The germline V and J ends were trimmed by 2 bases and 1 base, with 7 bases remaining between them. The CDR3 is 13 residues long. The V gene's germline CDR1 is GTSNPN and CDR2 SVGIG (reference sequence). The chain's CDR3 is CAWSRDGTDTQYF. In DNA, the CDR3 is TGTGCCTGGAGTAGGGACGGCACAGATACGCAGTATTTT.

The chain joins TRBV7-9 to TRBJ2-1; 7 positions agree with TRBD1. This CDR3 has 12 amino acids. CDR1 and CDR2 from the germline V gene are SEHNR and FQNEAQ (reference sequence). V lost 5 bases to trimming and J lost 16 bases; unmatched junction nucleotides: 11. This CDR3 reads CASSLSRTGAFF. DNA of the CDR3: TGTGCCAGCAGCCTTTCGAGGACAGGAGCTTTCTTC.

The chain combines TRBV7-6 with TRBJ2-7; D may be TRBD1 or TRBD2 (6 bases each). Germline CDR1 SGHVS, CDR2 FNYEAQ. The CDR3 is 15 amino acids. The V end lost 5 bases, the J end lost 2 bases, and 16 bases lay between the germline ends. DNA of the CDR3: TGTGCCAGCAGCCCACCGGAGGGACACCCCTACGAGCAGTACTTC. Its translation is CASSPPEGHPYEQYF.

The chain combines TRBV7-9 with TRBJ2-7, with 9 bases that match TRBD1. Germline-derived CDR1 and CDR2 are SEHNR and FQNEAQ (reference sequence). Trimming cost V 5 bases and J 5 bases; bases outside gene matches: 7. The CDR3 is made up of 14 amino acids. The CDR3 sequence: CASSQRDREHEQYF. The DNA of the CDR3 is TGTGCCAGCAGCCAACGGGACAGGGAACACGAGCAGTACTTC.

The chain employs TRBV27 and TRBJ2-7, with 9 bases fitting TRBD1. The CDR3 sequence is 13 residues long. V lost 6 bases to trimming and J lost 3 bases; unmatched junction nucleotides: 3. Germline V gene lookup returns CDR1 MNHEY and CDR2 SMNVEV (reference sequence). CDR3 nucleotide sequence: TGTGCCAGCAGCTGGGGACAGGGCTACGAGCAGTACTTC. This codes for CASSWGQGYEQYF.

This rearrangement joins TRBV14 to TRBJ1-2; weak D call: TRBD1 (6 bases). CDR3 length equals 13 residues. Per germline, CDR1 SGHDN and CDR2 FVKESK. The V end lost 4 bases, the J end lost 7 bases, and 13 bases lay between the germline ends. CDR3 residues: CASSPLDRGGYTF. The CDR3 nucleotides are TGTGCCAGCAGCCCATTGGACAGAGGTGGCTACACCTTC.

The V gene is TRBV27, the J gene TRBJ1-4; 8 bases line up with TRBD1. After removal of 8 bases from V and 0 bases from J, the junction contained 8 bases not matched to a gene. Germline CDR1 MNHEY, CDR2 SMNVEV (reference sequence). The CDR3 sequence is 16 residues long. CDR3 sequence (DNA): TGTGCCAGCGCCCGACAGGGGTCATCAACTAATGAAAAACTGTTTTTT. Its protein product is CASARQGSSTNEKLFF.

The chain couples TRBV4-1 to TRBJ1-2; D remains unclear. Germline CDR1 is MGHRA and CDR2 is YSYEKL. This CDR3 contains 16 residues. The V and J ends lost 1 base and 0 bases respectively, with 12 bases between them. CDR3 DNA sequence: TGCGCCAGCAGCCAAGGGGGAGGACCGGCTAACTATGGCTACACCTTC. Translated, it gives CASSQGGGPANYGYTF.

This clone occurred once. The J gene is TRBJ1-5, the V gene TRBV4-2, with D possibly TRBD1 on 5 matching bases. Germline V gives CDR1 LGHNA, CDR2 YNFKEQ. This CDR3 comprises 15 residues. The V end lost 0 bases, the J end lost 4 bases, and 10 bases lay between the germline ends. The CDR3 loop is CASSQDSGVNQPQHF. The CDR3, as DNA: TGTGCCAGCAGCCAAGATTCGGGGGTAAATCAGCCCCAGCATTTT.

This chain uses TRBV6-6 with TRBJ1-2; D not resolved. The CDR3 runs to 15 residues. CDR1 is MNHNY, CDR2 SVGAGI, per germline (reference sequence). V was pared by 0 bases and J by 0 bases, with 8 bases between. The DNA for the CDR3 is TGTGCCAGCAGTTACTCGGGATTTCCTAACTATGGCTACACCTTC. Amino acids: CASSYSGFPNYGYTF.

The V gene is TRBV5-8, the J gene TRBJ2-1, with D possibly TRBD1 on 6 matching bases. Germline V gene data show CDR1 as SGHTS and CDR2 as YDEGEE. Trimming took 3 bases from V and 4 from J, leaving 11 bases between them. The CDR3 is 14 residues long. Here the CDR3 reads CASSWRTVYNEQFF. Here the CDR3 DNA reads TGTGCCAGCAGCTGGCGGACAGTTTACAATGAGCAGTTCTTC.

This clone is a singleton in its sample. V and J are TRBV2 and TRBJ1-5; D might be TRBD1 (5 bases). Trimming took 2 bases from V and 6 from J, leaving 11 bases between them. This CDR3 is built from 14 residues. Per germline, CDR1 SNHLY and CDR2 FYNNEI. The CDR3 region has the DNA TGTGCCAGCAGTGAAAGGGCAGGGACTCAGCCCCAGCATTTT. It codes for CASSERAGTQPQHF. Full variable domain (missing parts from reference TRBV2 and TRBJ1-5): EPEVTQTPSHQVTQMGQEVILRCVPISNHLYFYWYRQILGQKVEFLVSFYNNEISEKSEIFDDQFSVERPDGSNFTLKIRSTKLEDSAMYFCASSERAGTQPQHFGDGTRLSIL.

The chain recombines TRBV9 with TRBJ2-6; TRBD1 agrees at 9 bases. The trim removed 5 bases at V and 1 base at J, leaving 7 bases unmatched. Germline CDR1 and CDR2: SGDLS and YYNGEE. The CDR3 covers 17 residues. CDR3 protein: CASSAGQGTSGANVLTF. As DNA, the CDR3 is TGTGCCAGCAGTGCGGGACAGGGAACGTCTGGGGCCAACGTCCTGACTTTC.

The genes are TRBV4-1 and TRBJ2-2; 11 nucleotides align to TRBD2. CDR3 length: 19 amino acids. Germline assignment: CDR1 MGHRA and CDR2 YSYEKL. The V and J ends lost 1 base and 1 base, in that order; junction bases with no gene match: 8. The CDR3 here is CASSQGPPTSGGNTGELFF. In DNA form, the CDR3 reads TGCGCCAGCAGCCAAGGACCGCCTACTAGCGGGGGGAACACCGGGGAGCTGTTTTTT.

This clone came up once. The chain has TRBV5-1 and TRBJ2-3; D perhaps matches TRBD2 (5 bases). The germline V gene has CDR1 SGHRS and CDR2 YFSETQ. V was pared by 5 bases and J by 0 bases, with 13 bases between. The CDR3 spans 15 residues. The CDR3 bases are TGCGCCAGCAGGGGTATTCGGGGTAGCACAGATACGCAGTATTTT. It yields the protein CASRGIRGSTDTQYF.

The chain has TRBV11-2 and TRBJ1-3, with D tentatively TRBD1 (6 bases). Germline assignment: CDR1 SGHAT and CDR2 FQNNGV. This CDR3 has 16 amino acids. The germline V and J ends were trimmed by 5 bases and 3 bases, with 17 bases remaining between them. The DNA of the CDR3 is TGTGCCAGCAGCATAACAGGGACTCAACTTGGAAACACCATATATTTT. Protein sequence: CASSITGTQLGNTIYF. The variable domain in full, with the rest retrieved from reference TRBV11-2 and TRBJ1-3, is EAGVAQSPRYKIIEKRQSVAFWCNPISGHATLYWYQQILGQGPKLLIQFQNNGVVDDSQLPKDRFSAERLKGVDSTLKIQPAKLEDSAVYLCASSITGTQLGNTIYFGEGSWLTVV.

The chain carries TRBV15 and TRBJ1-1; 10 positions agree with TRBD1. The CDR3 length is 15 residues. Losses at the gene ends were 5 bases for V and 1 base for J; bases not matched to a gene: 4. Germline assignment: CDR1 LNHNV and CDR2 YYDKDF (reference sequence). CDR3 DNA sequence: TGTGCCACCAGCCGAGGACAGGGGGGGAACACTGAAGCTTTCTTT. It codes for CATSRGQGGNTEAFF.

This chain connects TRBV6-5 to TRBJ2-5; 11 bases match TRBD2. CDR3 length equals 16 residues. V dropped 0 bases and J dropped 5; count of bases not matched to a gene: 5. Germline-derived CDR1 and CDR2 are MNHEY and SVGAGI. The CDR3, as DNA: TGTGCCAGCAGTTACTCAACTAGCGGGGGTCGGGAGACCCAGTACTTC. This gives the protein CASSYSTSGGRETQYF.

This clone was observed once. The V gene is TRBV7-9, the J gene TRBJ1-2; D unresolved. Germline-derived CDR1 and CDR2 are SEHNR and FQNEAQ (reference sequence). The CDR3 runs 15 residues. Trimming removed 2 bases at V and 0 bases at J, with 10 bases between. The CDR3 coding sequence is TGTGCCAGCAGCTTATCTCGGGCAGCTAACTATGGCTACACCTTC. Translation gives CASSLSRAANYGYTF.

V usage is TRBV4-3 and J usage is TRBJ1-1; the match to TRBD1 covers 10 bases. V trimming: 2 bases; J trimming: 6 bases; junction bases outside the gene matches: 6. The length of the CDR3 is 15 residues. Looked up from germline, CDR1 is LGHNA and CDR2 is YSLEER. The CDR3 is CASSQSLTGGPEAFF. DNA for the CDR3: TGCGCCAGCAGCCAAAGTTTGACAGGGGGCCCTGAAGCTTTCTTT.

This chain uses TRBV3-1 (or the pseudogene TRBV3-2) with TRBJ1-2; a weak D match, TRBD1 (6 bases). Germline CDR1 reads LGHDT; CDR2 reads YNNKEL (reference sequence). V was shortened by 4 bases and J by 2 bases, with 11 bases between the two germline ends. The CDR3 spans 14 residues. For the CDR3, the DNA is TGTGCCAGCAGCCGGGGGCCAGAGAACTATGGCTACACCTTC. It encodes CASSRGPENYGYTF.

V and J are TRBV5-4 and TRBJ2-3, with 7 bases fitting TRBD2. From germline, CDR1 is SGHNT and CDR2 YYREEE (reference sequence). With V trimmed by 4 bases and J by 0 bases, 8 bases remained unmatched. This CDR3 is built from 16 residues. CDR3 residues: CASSPGLAASTDTQYF. CDR3 nucleotide sequence: TGTGCCAGCAGCCCGGGGCTAGCGGCTAGCACAGATACGCAGTATTTT.

The chain has TRBV2 and TRBJ1-2, with D unresolved. Germline values: CDR1 SNHLY, CDR2 FYNNEI. V was shortened by 5 bases and J by 3 bases, with 10 bases between the two germline ends. The CDR3 loop spans 13 amino acids. The CDR3 DNA is TGTGCCAGCAGTTTCGGGCCTCACTATGGCTACACCTTC. The encoded protein is CASSFGPHYGYTF.